The TCR beta chain under discussion was sequenced for a study of beta chain features in type 1 diabetes. In its sample, this clone was seen a few times. Expressed TCRB transcripts were sequenced because the isolated RNA had all been reverse transcribed beforehand. The method was immunoSEQ multiplex PCR; TCRdb's version includes in-frame clones alone and lacks a portion of them. There are about 250,000 clones in the sample; 13% to 15% occur only once, and about 0.024% lies in the top ten. Trimming took off 6 bases at V and 4 bases at J, with 22 bases between the two ends. This CDR3 has 17 amino acids. Germline V gene lookup returns CDR1 MGHDK and CDR2 SYGVNS.

This receptor was taken from a woman aged 40 to 50 in good health. V is TRBV25-1 and J is TRBJ2-1; possibly TRBD2 for D (7 bases). Specimen: naive CD4+ T cells from blood. Here the CDR3 DNA reads TGTGCCAGCAGCCCGGGGGAGGGGGGGATCAAGTACAATGAGCAGTTCTTC. Its protein is CASSPGEGGIKYNEQFF.